A single sample gave rise to the 25 T cell receptor beta chains below, sequenced in a study of T cell responses to AZD1222 COVID-19 vaccine. Libraries were prepared by immunoSEQ multiplex PCR; TCRdb keeps only in-frame clonotypes and omits some of them. The sample has approximately 84,000 clones; roughly nine tenths are singletons. The sequencing here drew on peripheral blood, taken on day 0 of AZD1222 vaccination. The receptors derive from an adult in good health.

The chain joins TRBV5-6 to TRBJ1-1; possibly TRBD1 for D (5 bases). CDR3 length equals 13 residues. Germline CDR1 reads SGHDT; CDR2 reads YYEEEE. Trimming removed 0 bases from V and 12 bases from J, with 15 bases in between. In nucleotides, the CDR3 is TGTGCCAGCAGCTTGGCCAGGGCAGGGCTTCCTTTCTTT. As protein: CASSLARAGLPFF.

The V call is TRBV4-2, the J call TRBJ2-3, with 8 bases that match TRBD2. V lost 5 bases, J lost 1 base, and 8 bases stayed unmatched. Germline V gene data show CDR1 as LGHNA and CDR2 as YNFKEQ. The length of the CDR3 is 16 residues. In DNA form, the CDR3 reads TGTGCCAGCAGCACCCGGGGTAGCGGGGGCACAGATACGCAGTATTTT. Encoded protein: CASSTRGSGGTDTQYF.

The sample holds one count of this clone. The chain links TRBV5-3 to TRBJ2-7; 9 bases fit TRBD1. TRBV5-3 is known as an ORF, though its function is uncertain. The CDR3 spans 14 residues. V shed 0 bases, J shed 2 bases, and the junction held 0 bases outside the gene matches. CDR3 coding DNA: TGTGCCAGAAGCTTGGGACAGGGGGCCTACGAGCAGTACTTC. Its protein is CARSLGQGAYEQYF.

The genes are TRBV3-1 (or the pseudogene TRBV3-2) and TRBJ2-5; 7 nucleotides agree with TRBD2. This CDR3 contains 14 residues. After removal of 4 bases from V and 0 bases from J, the junction contained 2 bases not matched to a gene. Germline CDR1 and CDR2: LGHDT and YNNKEL (reference sequence). The CDR3 loop reads CASSLGGDQETQYF. The CDR3 nucleotides read TGTGCCAGCAGCCTTGGGGGGGACCAAGAGACCCAGTACTTC.

V and J are TRBV5-5 and TRBJ1-4; a possible D gene is TRBD1 (5 bases). CDR3 length equals 14 residues. V was clipped by 0 bases and J by 8 bases, with 11 bases between them. Germline V gene lookup returns CDR1 SGHKS and CDR2 YYEKEE (reference sequence). For the CDR3, the DNA is TGTGCCAGCAGCTTGGGGAGGGGAGCCGAAAAACTGTTTTTT. This sequence encodes CASSLGRGAEKLFF.

The rearrangement uses TRBV13 and TRBJ1-1; TRBD1 is a possible D gene (5 bases). The V gene lost 5 bases and the J gene lost 4 bases, with 11 bases spanning the gap. Germline V gives CDR1 PRHDT, CDR2 FYEKMQ (reference sequence). CDR3 size: 13 residues. The CDR3 spells CASSTGQFTEAFF. CDR3 coding DNA: TGTGCCAGCAGCACAGGACAATTCACTGAAGCTTTCTTT.

This clone was found once. The chain's CDR3 is CASSPGVTEAFF. In nucleotides, the CDR3 is TGTGCCAGCTCACCAGGGGTCACTGAAGCTTTCTTT. The rearrangement joins TRBV18 to TRBJ1-1; D is undetermined. Germline-derived CDR1 and CDR2 are KGHSH and LQKENI. V lost 2 bases to trimming and J lost 4 bases, with 5 bases between them. The CDR3 covers 12 residues.

This clone was seen only a few times. V gene TRBV28 combines with J gene TRBJ1-5, with D possibly matching TRBD1 (5 bases). The CDR3 covers 17 residues. Trimming took off 5 bases at V and 2 bases at J, with 19 bases between the two ends. Germline CDR1 MDHEN, CDR2 SYDVKM. Here the CDR3 DNA reads TGTGCCAGCAGTCCGGGGGTAGGGGTCGAGGGCAATCAGCCCCAGCATTTT. It specifies CASSPGVGVEGNQPQHF.

The V gene is TRBV6-1, the J gene TRBJ2-1; 10 nucleotides agree with TRBD2. CDR1 is MNHNS and CDR2 is SASEGT in the germline V gene. The V and J ends lost 3 bases and 0 bases, in that order; junction bases with no gene match: 8. The CDR3 consists of 18 residues. The chain's CDR3 is CASSEWLAGVSSYNEQFF. The CDR3 DNA follows: TGTGCCAGCAGTGAGTGGCTAGCGGGAGTTTCCTCCTACAATGAGCAGTTCTTC.

The chain recombines TRBV7-6 with TRBJ1-2, with 9 bases fitting TRBD1. This CDR3 comprises 17 residues. Germline assignment: CDR1 SGHVS and CDR2 FNYEAQ. With V trimmed by 5 bases and J by 4 bases, 14 bases remained unmatched. DNA of the CDR3: TGTGCCAGCAGCCTATCCGGGACAGGGACCCTAGGCTATGGCTACACCTTC. Protein sequence: CASSLSGTGTLGYGYTF. The full variable domain, its missing parts supplied by reference TRBV7-6 and TRBJ1-2, is GAGVSQSPRYKVTKRGQDVALRCDPISGHVSLYWYRQALGQGPEFLTYFNYEAQQDKSGLPNDRFSAERPEGSISTLTIQRTEQRDSAMYRCASSLSGTGTLGYGYTFGSGTRLTVV.

The genes are TRBV5-1 and TRBJ1-2; 8 bases line up with TRBD1. This CDR3 has 13 residues. CDR1 and CDR2 (germline): SGHRS, YFSETQ. The J segment lost 4 bases and the V segment lost 9 bases, leaving 8 bases of the junction unmatched. The CDR3 DNA reads as TGCGCCACTACGGCAGGGGGCATCTATGGCTACACCTTC. This codes for CATTAGGIYGYTF.

Only a few counts were recorded for this clone. The CDR3 DNA reads as TGTGCCAGCAGCCTCGGGGCGGGGGGACGGAGTCAGCCCCAGCATTTT. Translated: CASSLGAGGRSQPQHF. The J gene is TRBJ1-5, the V gene TRBV7-9, with a possible D match to TRBD1 (5 bases). The V gene's germline CDR1 is SEHNR and CDR2 FQNEAQ (reference sequence). The CDR3 sequence is 16 residues long. V gave up 5 bases and J gave up 6 bases, with 20 bases separating them.

This clone was recorded once. J is TRBJ1-2 and V is TRBV5-1; a possible D gene is TRBD1 (5 bases). The V gene's germline CDR1 is SGHRS and CDR2 YFSETQ. Trimming removed 2 bases from V and 0 bases from J, with 14 bases in between. This CDR3 spans 16 amino acids. Written as DNA, the CDR3 is TGCGCCAGCAGCTTATTCCGGGACTCTACTAACTATGGCTACACCTTC. It specifies CASSLFRDSTNYGYTF.

Of note for this clone: The same CDR3 also results from other DNA sequences found in this sample. This chain uses TRBV19 with TRBJ2-1; D gene unclear. Trimming pared 1 base from V and 6 bases from J, leaving 7 bases between. The CDR3 runs to 13 residues. CDR1 LNHDA and CDR2 SQIVND come from the germline V gene (reference sequence). The CDR3 nucleotides are TGTGCCAGTAGTATAGTAGCTGGCAATGAGCAGTTCTTC. Amino acids: CASSIVAGNEQFF.

The chain recombines TRBV3-1 (or the pseudogene TRBV3-2) with TRBJ1-1; D perhaps matches TRBD1 (6 bases). Between the trimmed V and J ends, which lost 3 bases and 3 bases, there was a span of 11 bases. The CDR3 loop spans 14 amino acids. Per the germline V gene, CDR1 is LGHDT and CDR2 is YNNKEL (reference sequence). CDR3 DNA sequence: TGTGCCAGCAGCCAGGGGGCCGGGGACACTGAAGCTTTCTTT. The encoded protein is CASSQGAGDTEAFF.

The chain recombines TRBV4-3 with TRBJ1-1; D gene ambiguous. The CDR3 consists of 13 residues. Germline CDR1 and CDR2: LGHNA and YSLEER. Trimming took off 0 bases at V and 5 bases at J, with 7 bases between the two ends. CDR3 DNA: TGCGCCAGCAGCCAAGAGACGGATACTGAAGCTTTCTTT. Protein sequence: CASSQETDTEAFF.

The chain carries TRBV5-1 and TRBJ1-5; a possible D gene is TRBD1 (5 bases). Trimming shortened V by 2 bases and J by 2 bases, and 11 bases separated the two germline ends. This CDR3 contains 15 residues. CDR1 and CDR2 (germline): SGHRS, YFSETQ. The CDR3 region has the DNA TGCGCCAGCAGCTTATCAGGGTTGGGCAATCAGCCCCAGCATTTT. This sequence encodes CASSLSGLGNQPQHF.

This clone was counted a few times. The chain is built from TRBV19 and TRBJ2-3; D uncertain. Trimming stripped 3 bases from V and 0 bases from J, with 10 bases between. From germline, CDR1 is LNHDA and CDR2 SQIVND (reference sequence). The CDR3 length is 15 residues. The CDR3 spells CASSISRPSTDTQYF. Written as DNA, the CDR3 is TGTGCCAGTAGTATTTCCAGACCTAGCACAGATACGCAGTATTTT.

The rearrangement joins TRBV6-1 to TRBJ2-3; the match to TRBD2 covers 7 bases. The CDR3 covers 17 residues. V shed 0 bases, J shed 5 bases, and the junction held 11 bases outside the gene matches. The V gene's germline CDR1 is MNHNS and CDR2 SASEGT. The CDR3 here is CASSEARLAVRGDTQYF. CDR3 in DNA: TGTGCCAGCAGTGAAGCGCGGCTAGCGGTGAGGGGAGATACGCAGTATTTT.

This clone was recorded once. V and J are TRBV5-5 and TRBJ2-5; D remains unclear. The V gene's germline CDR1 is SGHKS and CDR2 YYEKEE (reference sequence). The CDR3 totals 15 residues. Trimming stripped 0 bases from V and 0 bases from J, with 9 bases between. CDR3 nucleotides: TGTGCCAGCAGCTTGGTCTTAGGGAACCAAGAGACCCAGTACTTC. It translates to CASSLVLGNQETQYF.

The chain joins TRBV19 to TRBJ1-5; D gene uncertain. The V end was cut by 5 bases, the J end by 7 bases, with 18 bases between. Per germline, CDR1 LNHDA and CDR2 SQIVND (reference sequence). This CDR3 has 15 residues. CDR3 nucleotides: TGTGCCAGTAGTCACCAAGGCGGGGTGAGACAGCCCCAGCATTTT. Translation: CASSHQGGVRQPQHF.

V usage is TRBV5-1 and J usage is TRBJ2-7, with 8 bases that match TRBD1. Germline-derived CDR1 and CDR2 are SGHRS and YFSETQ. V was clipped by 0 bases and J by 2 bases; unmatched bases: 7. This CDR3 contains 16 residues. The CDR3 region is CASSLVPGQAAYEQYF. In DNA, the CDR3 is TGCGCCAGCAGCTTGGTGCCGGGACAGGCCGCCTACGAGCAGTACTTC.

This clone was observed at least ten times. This chain connects TRBV28 to TRBJ2-5, with 7 positions matching TRBD1. J lost 3 bases, V lost 7 bases, and 2 bases had no gene match. Germline CDR1 reads MDHEN; CDR2 reads SYDVKM. The CDR3 has 12 residues. The CDR3 coding sequence is TGTGCCAGCATGACAGGGAAAGAGACCCAGTACTTC. Encoded protein: CASMTGKETQYF.

The gene calls are TRBV6-2 or TRBV6-3 and TRBJ1-1; TRBD1 aligns across 7 bases. V trimming: 2 bases; J trimming: 2 bases; junction bases outside the gene matches: 8. In germline, CDR1 is MNHEY, CDR2 SVGEGT. CDR3 length: 16 amino acids. CDR3 bases: TGTGCCAGCAGTTACCTCCCCGGGACAGCTAACACTGAAGCTTTCTTT. Protein sequence: CASSYLPGTANTEAFF.

This rearrangement joins TRBV6-4 to TRBJ2-3; 12 bases align to TRBD2. Germline CDR1 and CDR2: MRHNA and SNTAGT. This CDR3 has 15 residues. V shed 6 bases, J shed 6 bases, and the junction held 7 bases outside the gene matches. CDR3 sequence reads: CASSRLAGESDTQYF. The CDR3 nucleotides read TGTGCCAGCAGCCGACTAGCGGGAGAGTCCGATACGCAGTATTTT.